This is a list of T cell receptor beta chains from one sample in a study of blood T cells in healthy people across ages. TCRdb re-derived calls from the 5' RACE reads in MiXCR, one entry per CDR3 protein. The table lists approximately 1,100,000 distinct CDR3 sequences, 40% to 45% of them singletons. The sequenced material came from blood. The receptors stem from a woman between 55 and 75 years old in good health. CDR3s include the opening cysteine and the closing phenylalanine or tryptophan. A D gene is named only where the DNA matches it firmly. Clone size is given for some rows only: seen once, a few or many times, or a class if the clone is expanded.

TRBV6-5	.	TRBJ2-5	.	TGTGCCAGCAGTTACGATGGTGTCGGGACCCAGTACTTC	CASSYDGVGTQYF
TRBV20-1	.	TRBJ1-2	TRBD1	TGCAGTGCCCTCACGCCGGGACAGGGGGTACAATATGGCTACACCTTC	CSALTPGQGVQYGYTF
TRBV10-3	.	TRBJ2-5	.	TGTGCCATCAGTGGACCCAACAACCAAGAGACCCAGTACTTC	CAISGPNNQETQYF
TRBV20-1	once	TRBJ2-7	.	TGCAGTGCTGGCCAGGGAACGGGAGTGGTCTACGAGCAGTACTTC	CSAGQGTGVVYEQYF
TRBV7-6	.	TRBJ2-1	.	TGTGCCAGCAGCTTAGTGATAGGGAGGAATGAGCAGTTCTTC	CASSLVIGRNEQFF
TRBV14	few	TRBJ2-7	TRBD2	TGTGCCAGCAGTGGGGGACTAGGTCCCTACGAGCAGTACTTC	CASSGGLGPYEQYF
TRBV10-3	.	TRBJ2-7	TRBD1	TGTGCCATCAGAGAAACCGGGACAGGGGACTACAATGAGCAGTACTTC	CAIRETGTGDYNEQYF
TRBV29-1	few	TRBJ2-1	TRBD1	TGCAGCGTTGAGACAGGGGGGCAATACAATGAGCAGTTCTTC	CSVETGGQYNEQFF
TRBV11-2	many	TRBJ2-3	TRBD1	TGTGCCAGCAGCCAGGGGGCTGTGGCAGATACGCAGTATTTT	CASSQGAVADTQYF
TRBV29-1	.	TRBJ2-5	TRBD1	TGCAGCGGGGGGGACAGGGAGGAGACCCAGTACTTC	CSGGDREETQYF
TRBV3-1	.	TRBJ2-3	TRBD2	TGTGCCAGCAGCCAAGATCGGGGACTAGCGACCACAGATACGCAGTATTTT	CASSQDRGLATTDTQYF
TRBV7-3	.	TRBJ2-3	.	TGTGCCAGCAGCCCGGGACTGACTGGACGAGATACGCAGTATTTT	CASSPGLTGRDTQYF
TRBV7-2	.	TRBJ2-5	.	TGTGCCAGCAGCTTAGACATGAGTCAGGGAAGGGAGACCCAGTACTTC	CASSLDMSQGRETQYF
TRBV11-3	.	TRBJ2-1	TRBD1	TGTGCCAGCAGCCCCGGGACAGGGGGCGCGTATGAGCAGTTCTTC	CASSPGTGGAYEQFF
TRBV5-1	.	TRBJ2-1	TRBD1	TGCGCCAGCAGCGCAGTAACAGGGGGCTCCTACAATGAGCAGTTCTTC	CASSAVTGGSYNEQFF
TRBV12-3/TRBV12-4	many	TRBJ2-4	.	TGTGCCAGCAGTTTAGGGAAAAACATTCAGTACTTC	CASSLGKNIQYF
TRBV5-1	.	TRBJ2-7	.	TGCGCCGGCAGCTGGACAGATAGCTCCTACGAGCAGTACTTC	CAGSWTDSSYEQYF
TRBV27	.	TRBJ1-5	.	TGTGCCAGCAGTTTAGTCGGCAGGCCGAATCAGCCCCAGCATTTT	CASSLVGRPNQPQHF
TRBV29-1	once	TRBJ1-1	.	TGCAGCGTTGCAACCAATTCGGACACTGAAGCTCCCTTT	CSVATNSDTEAPF
TRBV27	once	TRBJ2-1	.	TGTGCCAGCATGGTGCCCTCCTGGGACTTCTCCTACGATGAGCAGTTCTTC	CASMVPSWDFSYDEQFF
TRBV20-1	.	TRBJ2-7	TRBD2	TGCAGTGCTGGTAGCGGGAGATCTTACGAGCAGTACTTC	CSAGSGRSYEQYF
TRBV7-9	.	TRBJ2-7	.	TGTGCCAGCAGCTCCGGATGGGGCAGCCCTAGCATCAGGGCCTACGAGCAGTACTTC	CASSSGWGSPSIRAYEQYF
TRBV12-3/TRBV12-4	.	TRBJ2-1	TRBD2	TGTGCCAGCAGTTTAGGTAGCGGGCTATACAATGAGCAGTTCTTC	CASSLGSGLYNEQFF
TRBV20-1	.	TRBJ1-4	.	TGCAGTGCCCTTTTCCTGGGAGATGAAAAACTGTTTTTT	CSALFLGDEKLFF
TRBV2	.	TRBJ2-3	.	TGTGCCAGCAGTCCATCTCGCTTGGCTTCAGATACGCAGTATTTT	CASSPSRLASDTQYF
TRBV20-1	many	TRBJ2-1	.	TGCAGTGCTAGAGATCTGGGCAGGGAACTCTTCAATGAGCAGTTCTTC	CSARDLGRELFNEQFF
TRBV14	.	TRBJ2-5	.	TGTGCCAGCAGCCCACAGGGGAGGGAAGAGACCCAGTACTTC	CASSPQGREETQYF
TRBV6-2/TRBV6-3	.	TRBJ2-3	TRBD2	TGTGCCAGCAGTGAGGGACTAGCGGGAGATATTGGTATCGCAGATACGCAGTATTTT	CASSEGLAGDIGIADTQYF
TRBV10-3	few	TRBJ2-1	TRBD2	TGTGCCATCAGGGAGGGAGGGACTAACTCCTACAATGAGCAGTTCTTC	CAIREGGTNSYNEQFF
TRBV2	.	TRBJ2-7	.	TGTGCCAGCAGCCCGGGGCCCACAGAGGGGCAGTACTTC	CASSPGPTEGQYF
TRBV2	.	TRBJ2-7	.	TGTGCCAGCAGAGGACCACGGCACGAGCAGTACTTC	CASRGPRHEQYF
TRBV7-9	.	TRBJ2-1	.	TGTGCCAGCAGCTCCCGGCTCGGGGTTTTCCGATACAATGAGCAGTTCTTC	CASSSRLGVFRYNEQFF
TRBV3-1	.	TRBJ2-2	.	TGTGCCAGCAGCTATCGGGGCCTCGGGGAGCTGTTTTTT	CASSYRGLGELFF
TRBV11-1	few	TRBJ2-6	.	TGTGCCAGCAGCTTGACGGTCGGGCCACTCTCTCTGTTGGCTGGGGCCAACGTCCTGACTTTC	CASSLTVGPLSLLAGANVLTF
TRBV6-6	few	TRBJ2-1	.	TGTGCCAGCAGTTACTCGCTAGGTTCCCCGTATGAGCAGTTCTTC	CASSYSLGSPYEQFF
TRBV28	.	TRBJ2-7	.	TGTGCCAGCAGCCCCTTTTCGGGATCCTCCTACGAGCAGTACTTC	CASSPFSGSSYEQYF
TRBV29-1	few	TRBJ1-2	TRBD1	TGCAGCGTGCCCCGACAGGGTCTTGATGGCTACACCTTC	CSVPRQGLDGYTF
TRBV6-5	.	TRBJ1-4	.	TGTGCCAGCAGTTACTCGGATGAAAAACTGTTTTTT	CASSYSDEKLFF
TRBV5-1	.	TRBJ1-2	TRBD1	TGCGCCAGCAGCACCCGACGCAGGGGGCGGAGAGTAGACTATGGCTACACCTTC	CASSTRRRGRRVDYGYTF
TRBV29-1	.	TRBJ2-7	.	TGCAGCGTTGAAGGGCAGTTCTACGAGCAGTACTTC	CSVEGQFYEQYF
TRBV5-6	.	TRBJ1-6	.	TGTGCCAGCAGCAGGAATTCACCCCTCCACTTT	CASSRNSPLHF
TRBV30	.	TRBJ2-7	.	TGTGCCTGGAGTCAAGGGCCTGCTGACGAGCAGTACTTC	CAWSQGPADEQYF
TRBV20-1	.	TRBJ2-3	TRBD2	TGCAGTGCTATCGGGGCTAGCGGCCAGAGCCGCACAGATACGCAGTATTTT	CSAIGASGQSRTDTQYF
TRBV3-1	.	TRBJ2-7	.	TGTGCCAGCAGCCAAGATTTACAGTACAATGAGCAGTACTTC	CASSQDLQYNEQYF
TRBV30	.	TRBJ2-7	.	TGTGCCTGGACCCCCCGGGACAACTACGAGCAGTACTTC	CAWTPRDNYEQYF
TRBV6-5	.	TRBJ2-7	.	TGTGCCAGTAGTTACTTACCGGCTTGGTCCGATACGGAGGCCCAGTACTTC	CASSYLPAWSDTEAQYF
TRBV27	.	TRBJ1-2	TRBD1	TGTGCCAGCAGCCGATCTGGGACAGGGTCCTATGGCTACACCTTC	CASSRSGTGSYGYTF
TRBV20-1	.	TRBJ2-7	.	TGCAGTGCTAGAGTGGACGTGGGCTACGAGCAGTACTTC	CSARVDVGYEQYF
TRBV14	few	TRBJ1-2	TRBD1	TGTGCCAGCAGCCGTTCACAGGGGGCCTATGGCTACACCTTC	CASSRSQGAYGYTF
TRBV11-2	few	TRBJ1-4	.	TGTGCCACCATGACAGAGAATGAAAAACTGTTTTTT	CATMTENEKLFF
TRBV27	many	TRBJ2-4	TRBD2	TGTGCCAGCAGCTTCGGGGGGGCCAAAAACATTCAGTACTTC	CASSFGGAKNIQYF
TRBV4-1	.	TRBJ2-6	TRBD2	TGCGCCAGCAGCCGGGAAGGGCTAGCGGTCCTCTCTGGGGCCAACGTCCTGACTTTC	CASSREGLAVLSGANVLTF
TRBV6-1	.	TRBJ2-7	.	TGTGCCAGCAGTGCCGCGGGGGCCTCCTACGAGCAGTACTTC	CASSAAGASYEQYF
TRBV27	.	TRBJ2-3	.	TGTGCCAGCAGTTCACAACTAGGGACTGCGCAGTATTTT	CASSSQLGTAQYF
TRBV9	.	TRBJ2-3	.	TGTGCCAGCGGATCCATCGGGACTCCCCCGGCAGATACGCAGTATTTT	CASGSIGTPPADTQYF